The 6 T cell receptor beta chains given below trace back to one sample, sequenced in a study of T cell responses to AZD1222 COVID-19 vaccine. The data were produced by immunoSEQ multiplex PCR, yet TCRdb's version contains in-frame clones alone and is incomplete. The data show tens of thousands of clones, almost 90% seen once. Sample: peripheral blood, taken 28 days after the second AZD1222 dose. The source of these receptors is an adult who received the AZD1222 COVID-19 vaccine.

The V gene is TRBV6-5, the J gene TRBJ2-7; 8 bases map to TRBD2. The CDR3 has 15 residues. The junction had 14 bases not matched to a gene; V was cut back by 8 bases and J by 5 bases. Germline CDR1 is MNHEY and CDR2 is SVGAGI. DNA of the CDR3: TGTGCCAGCGGGTTCCGTGGCGGGAGGCCCCACGAGCAGTACTTC. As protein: CASGFRGGRPHEQYF.

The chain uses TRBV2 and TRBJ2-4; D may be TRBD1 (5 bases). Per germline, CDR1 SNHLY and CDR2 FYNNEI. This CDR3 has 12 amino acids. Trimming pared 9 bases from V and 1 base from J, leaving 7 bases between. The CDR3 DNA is TGTGCCAGACCAGGGGCCAAAAACATTCAGTACTTC. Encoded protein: CARPGAKNIQYF.

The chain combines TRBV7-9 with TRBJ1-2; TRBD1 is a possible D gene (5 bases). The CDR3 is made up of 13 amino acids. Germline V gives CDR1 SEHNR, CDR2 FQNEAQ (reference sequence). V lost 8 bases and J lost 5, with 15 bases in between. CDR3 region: CASAPGQGYGYTF. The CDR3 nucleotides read TGTGCCAGCGCCCCGGGGCAGGGTTATGGCTACACCTTC.

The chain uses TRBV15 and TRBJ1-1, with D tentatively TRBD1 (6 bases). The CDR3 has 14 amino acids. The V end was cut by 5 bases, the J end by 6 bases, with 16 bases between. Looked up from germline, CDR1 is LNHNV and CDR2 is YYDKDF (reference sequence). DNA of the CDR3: TGTGCCACCAGCGCAACAACAGGGCCCCCTGAAGCTTTCTTT. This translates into CATSATTGPPEAFF.

CDR3 nucleotide sequence: TGTGCCTGGAGTAATAACGCTGCCGCCGGGGAGCTGTTTTTT. This encodes CAWSNNAAAGELFF. The V and J genes are TRBV30 and TRBJ2-2; D uncertain. Trimming stripped 2 bases from V and 6 bases from J, with 13 bases between. Germline V gene sequence: CDR1 GTSNPN, CDR2 SVGIG (reference sequence). CDR3 length: 14 amino acids.

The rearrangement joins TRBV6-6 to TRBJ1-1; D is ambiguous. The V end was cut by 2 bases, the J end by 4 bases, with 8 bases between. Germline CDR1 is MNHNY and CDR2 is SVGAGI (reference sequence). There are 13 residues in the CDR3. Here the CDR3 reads CASSYESGTEAFF. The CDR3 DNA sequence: TGTGCCAGCAGTTACGAGTCGGGCACTGAAGCTTTCTTT.